The source of this T cell receptor beta chain is a study of blood T cell repertoires in COVID-19. This CDR3 has 16 residues. Germline V gives CDR1 SQVTM, CDR2 ANQGSEA. Trimming removed 6 bases from V and 1 base from J; junction bases left unmatched: 4. Authors' analysis steps: Amplifying reference gene primers gave estimates of nucleated cell counts. Repertoires were generated with immunoSEQ multiplex PCR, while TCRdb's copy carries only in-frame clones and drops some. V, J and clone size are those of that table, while D and trimming were read from the DNA. The sample records 60,000 to 80,000 clones, roughly 91% being singletons.

This receptor was taken from a man aged 55 to 70 with acute or convalescent COVID-19. The chain carries TRBV29-1 and TRBJ2-2; 14 nucleotides line up with TRBD2. The sequenced material came from peripheral blood. The CDR3, as DNA: TGCAGCGTAGCCGGGACTAGCGGGAGGAACACCGGGGAGCTGTTTTTT. It is translated as CSVAGTSGRNTGELFF.